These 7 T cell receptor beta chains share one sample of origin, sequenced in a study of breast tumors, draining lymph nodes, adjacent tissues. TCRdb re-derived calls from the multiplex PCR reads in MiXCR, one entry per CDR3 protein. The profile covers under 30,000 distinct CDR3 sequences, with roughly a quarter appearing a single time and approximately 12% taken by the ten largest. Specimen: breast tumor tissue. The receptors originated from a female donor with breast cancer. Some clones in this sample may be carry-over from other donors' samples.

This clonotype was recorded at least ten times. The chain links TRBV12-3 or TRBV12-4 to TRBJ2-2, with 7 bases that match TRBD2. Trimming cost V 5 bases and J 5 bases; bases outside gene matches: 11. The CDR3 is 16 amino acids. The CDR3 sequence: CASSPFAGVETGELFF. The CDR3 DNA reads TGTGCCAGCAGTCCCTTTGCGGGAGTGGAGACCGGGGAGCTGTTTTTT.

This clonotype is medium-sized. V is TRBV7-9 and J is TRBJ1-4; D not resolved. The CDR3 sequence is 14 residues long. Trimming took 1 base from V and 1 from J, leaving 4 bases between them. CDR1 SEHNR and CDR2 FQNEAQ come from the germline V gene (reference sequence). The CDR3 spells CASSLVGTNEKLFF. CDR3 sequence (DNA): TGTGCCAGCAGCTTAGTGGGAACTAATGAAAAACTGTTTTTT.

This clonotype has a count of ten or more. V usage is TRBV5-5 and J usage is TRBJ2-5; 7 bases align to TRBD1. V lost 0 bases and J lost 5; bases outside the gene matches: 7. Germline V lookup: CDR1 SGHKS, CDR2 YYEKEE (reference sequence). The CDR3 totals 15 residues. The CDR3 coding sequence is TGTGCCAGCAGCTTGGTGCCAGGGGGTTGGGAGACCCAGTACTTC. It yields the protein CASSLVPGGWETQYF.

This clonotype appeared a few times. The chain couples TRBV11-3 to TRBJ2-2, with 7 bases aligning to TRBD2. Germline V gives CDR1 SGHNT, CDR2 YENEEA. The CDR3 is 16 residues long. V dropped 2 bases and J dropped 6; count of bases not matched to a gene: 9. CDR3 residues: CASSLTGGSASGELFF. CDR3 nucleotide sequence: TGTGCCAGCAGCTTAACCGGCGGGAGCGCTTCCGGGGAGCTGTTTTTT.

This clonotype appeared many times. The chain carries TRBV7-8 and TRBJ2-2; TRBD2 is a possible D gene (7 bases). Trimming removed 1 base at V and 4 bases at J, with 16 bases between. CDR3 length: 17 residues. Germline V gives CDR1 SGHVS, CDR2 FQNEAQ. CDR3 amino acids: CASSLDGGGSVTGELFF. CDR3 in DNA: TGTGCCAGCAGCTTAGATGGCGGGGGCTCGGTCACCGGGGAGCTGTTTTTT.

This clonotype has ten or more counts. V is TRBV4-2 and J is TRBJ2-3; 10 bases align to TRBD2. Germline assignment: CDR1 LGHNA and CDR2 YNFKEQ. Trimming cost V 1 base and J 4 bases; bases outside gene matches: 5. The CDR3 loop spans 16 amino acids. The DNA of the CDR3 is TGTGCCAGCAGCCAAGGGGCTAGCGGGAGTGCAGATACGCAGTATTTT. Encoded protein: CASSQGASGSADTQYF.

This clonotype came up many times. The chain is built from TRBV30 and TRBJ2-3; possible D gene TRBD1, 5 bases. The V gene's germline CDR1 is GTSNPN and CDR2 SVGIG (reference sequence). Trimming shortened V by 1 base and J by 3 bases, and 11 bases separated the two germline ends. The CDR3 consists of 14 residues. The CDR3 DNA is TGTGCCTGGAGTGGGCAGGGTGGTACAGATACGCAGTATTTT. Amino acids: CAWSGQGGTDTQYF.